Shown below are 14 T cell receptor beta chains from a single sample sequenced in a study of T cell responses to AZD1222 COVID-19 vaccine. Only in-frame clones appear in the TCRdb table, and some are missing; sequencing was by immunoSEQ multiplex PCR. The repertoire holds around 140,000 clones, roughly 90% seen once, with 1.5% to 2% in the top ten. Sequencing was performed on peripheral blood, taken 28 days after the second AZD1222 dose. The receptor set was obtained from an adult who received the AZD1222 COVID-19 vaccine.

The chain joins TRBV6-5 to TRBJ2-1; D is unclear. The CDR3 covers 11 residues. Per germline, CDR1 MNHEY and CDR2 SVGAGI. V was shortened by 2 bases and J by 6 bases, with 2 bases between the two germline ends. CDR3: CASSYLNEQFF. The CDR3 coding sequence is TGTGCCAGCAGTTACCTCAATGAGCAGTTCTTC.

There are a few counts of this clone. This rearrangement joins TRBV19 to TRBJ1-1; perhaps TRBD1 as D (5 bases). The CDR3 covers 14 residues. Trimming stripped 6 bases from V and 5 bases from J, with 16 bases between. The germline CDR1 and CDR2 sequences are LNHDA and SQIVND (reference sequence). CDR3 residues: CASRTGTKSTEAFF. In DNA, the CDR3 is TGTGCCAGTAGGACCGGGACGAAGAGTACTGAAGCTTTCTTT. The complete variable domain, with remaining parts taken from reference TRBV19 and TRBJ1-1, reads DGGITQSPKYLFRKEGQNVTLSCEQNLNHDAMYWYRQDPGQGLRLIYYSQIVNDFQKGDIAEGYSVSREKKESFPLTVTSAQKNPTAFYLCASRTGTKSTEAFFGQGTRLTVV.

The chain has TRBV10-1 and TRBJ2-1; D gene unclear. Germline assignment: CDR1 WNHNN and CDR2 SYGVQD (reference sequence). CDR3 length: 14 amino acids. V lost 5 bases to trimming and J lost 6 bases, with 14 bases between them. The CDR3 here is CASSSGTSGNEQFF. The CDR3 DNA follows: TGCGCCAGCAGTTCCGGCACGAGTGGCAATGAGCAGTTCTTC.

V gene TRBV6-4 combines with J gene TRBJ2-1; TRBD2 matches at 11 bases. Germline V gene lookup returns CDR1 MRHNA and CDR2 SNTAGT. The V and J ends lost 6 bases and 10 bases, in that order; junction bases with no gene match: 11. CDR3 length: 15 residues. The CDR3 spells CASSLLAGAVGEQFF. CDR3 nucleotides: TGTGCCAGCAGCCTACTAGCGGGAGCCGTCGGGGAGCAGTTCTTC.

Only a few counts were recorded for this clone. The CDR3 is CASSLELADTQYF. The CDR3 DNA is TGTGCCAGCAGCTTGGAATTAGCAGATACGCAGTATTTT. The J gene is TRBJ2-3, the V gene TRBV5-4, with D unresolved. Germline-derived CDR1 and CDR2 are SGHNT and YYREEE (reference sequence). CDR3 length: 13 residues. Trimming removed 0 bases at V and 4 bases at J, with 6 bases between.

V is TRBV7-8 and J is TRBJ1-3; D is ambiguous. The CDR3 covers 14 residues. Per germline, CDR1 SGHVS and CDR2 FQNEAQ. Trimming shortened V by 5 bases and J by 3 bases, and 11 bases separated the two germline ends. CDR3 sequence (DNA): TGTGCCAGCAGCCCCGCCAGAGTTGGAAACACCATATATTTT. This translates into CASSPARVGNTIYF. Full variable domain (outside the CDR3, taken from reference TRBV7-8 and TRBJ1-3): GAGVSQSPRYKVAKRGQDVALRCDPISGHVSLFWYQQALGQGPEFLTYFQNEAQLDKSGLPSDRFFAERPEGSVSTLKIQRTQQEDSAVYLCASSPARVGNTIYFGEGSWLTVV.

The chain recombines TRBV7-2 with TRBJ1-6; TRBD1 matches 9 bases. Trimming cost V 5 bases and J 6 bases; bases outside gene matches: 8. The CDR3 extends over 16 amino acids. Germline loops: CDR1 SGHTA, CDR2 FQGNSA. The CDR3 coding sequence is TGTGCCAGCAGCCGCAGGTCGGGACAGGGTAATTCACCCCTCCACTTT. Translation: CASSRRSGQGNSPLHF.

This sequence joins TRBV6-5 and TRBJ1-2; 9 nucleotides match TRBD1. V lost 6 bases to trimming and J lost 5 bases; unmatched junction nucleotides: 4. CDR1 and CDR2 from the germline V gene are MNHEY and SVGAGI. This CDR3 is built from 13 residues. This CDR3 reads CASRDRGEYGYTF. In DNA form, the CDR3 reads TGTGCCAGCAGGGACAGGGGAGAGTATGGCTACACCTTC.

The chain couples TRBV30 to TRBJ1-2; D possibly corresponds to TRBD1 (5 bases). V shed 2 bases and J shed 5 bases, with 15 bases lying between them. The CDR3 extends over 14 amino acids. The V gene's germline CDR1 is GTSNPN and CDR2 SVGIG (reference sequence). CDR3 coding DNA: TGTGCCTGGAGTCGACCAGGGCGGGGGTATGGCTACACCTTC. It yields the protein CAWSRPGRGYGYTF.

V usage is TRBV6-5 and J usage is TRBJ1-3, with 9 bases aligning to TRBD1. The trim removed 7 bases at V and 2 bases at J, leaving 6 bases unmatched. The germline gives CDR1 MNHEY, CDR2 SVGAGI. This CDR3 is 15 amino acids long. The CDR3: CASTKRTGAGNTIYF. CDR3 coding DNA: TGTGCCAGCACCAAAAGGACAGGGGCTGGAAACACCATATATTTT.

This clone appeared a single time. The chain has TRBV7-3 and TRBJ2-2; D might be TRBD1 (6 bases). Germline V CDR1 and CDR2: SGHTA, FQGTGA. Trimming stripped 5 bases from V and 3 bases from J, with 7 bases between. The CDR3 is 13 residues long. CDR3 loop: CASSRGYTGELFF. CDR3 coding DNA: TGTGCCAGCAGCAGGGGGTACACCGGGGAGCTGTTTTTT.

The chain combines TRBV5-1 with TRBJ2-7, with TRBD2 matching 12 bases. This CDR3 spans 15 amino acids. CDR1 is SGHRS, CDR2 YFSETQ, per germline. Trimming took 4 bases from V and 7 from J; bases not matched to a gene: 9. The DNA of the CDR3 is TGCGCCAGCAGCATGGGTTGGACTAGCGGGATAGAGCAGTACTTC. Its protein product is CASSMGWTSGIEQYF. The full variable domain, in which reference TRBV5-1 and TRBJ2-7 provide the parts outside the CDR3, is KAGVTQTPRYLIKTRGQQVTLSCSPISGHRSVSWYQQTPGQGLQFLFEYFSETQRNKGNFPGRFSGRQFSNSRSEMNVSTLELGDSALYLCASSMGWTSGIEQYFGPGTRLTVT.

V and J are TRBV30 and TRBJ1-2; D gene unclear. The CDR3 totals 14 residues. With 3 bases removed from V and 4 bases from J, the gap between germline ends came to 15 bases. The germline V gene encodes CDR1 GTSNPN and CDR2 SVGIG (reference sequence). CDR3 in amino acids: CAWSRIQRGYGYTF. In DNA form, the CDR3 reads TGTGCCTGGAGCCGCATTCAACGGGGCTATGGCTACACCTTC.

This chain connects TRBV5-5 to TRBJ1-1; D perhaps matches TRBD1 (5 bases). The V gene lost 0 bases and the J gene lost 7 bases, with 13 bases spanning the gap. Germline CDR1 is SGHKS and CDR2 is YYEKEE (reference sequence). This CDR3 has 14 residues. The CDR3: CASSLAGREVEAFF. The CDR3 coding sequence is TGTGCCAGCAGCTTGGCTGGCAGGGAGGTTGAAGCTTTCTTT.